What follows are 20 T cell receptor beta chains derived from one specimen sequenced in a study of spatial heterogeneity in lung cancer. MiXCR was run by TCRdb on the 5' RACE reads, yielding one entry per CDR3 protein. The repertoire holds about 100,000 distinct CDR3 sequences, with 19% as singletons. Documented time point: blood at routine non-recurrence follow-up after resection. This material consisted of PBMCs, taken at follow-up. These receptors were obtained from a male donor with early-stage non-small cell lung cancer.

Ten or more counts support this clonotype. The gene calls are TRBV7-6 and TRBJ2-3; perhaps TRBD1 as D (6 bases). Trimming shortened V by 3 bases and J by 4 bases, and 8 bases separated the two germline ends. CDR3 size: 13 residues. The germline V gene encodes CDR1 SGHVS and CDR2 FNYEAQ. The CDR3: CASSFQGPDTQYF. The CDR3 bases are TGTGCCAGCAGCTTCCAGGGGCCAGATACGCAGTATTTT.

The chain has TRBV9 and TRBJ1-1; a weak D match, TRBD1 (6 bases). Germline values: CDR1 SGDLS, CDR2 YYNGEE. V was cut by 0 bases and J by 3 bases, with 9 bases left in between. This CDR3 has 14 residues. CDR3 in DNA: TGTGCCAGCAGCGTAGTTAGGGGGGACACTGAAGCTTTCTTT. It is translated as CASSVVRGDTEAFF.

The sample holds a few counts of this clonotype. The chain has TRBV11-1 and TRBJ2-7; 14 bases are shared with TRBD2. The CDR3 length is 15 residues. Trimming removed 4 bases from V and 6 bases from J; junction bases left unmatched: 5. Germline V gene lookup returns CDR1 SGHAT and CDR2 FQDESV (reference sequence). This CDR3 is CASSYGLAGGLEQYF. Written as DNA, the CDR3 is TGTGCCAGCAGCTACGGACTAGCGGGGGGCCTCGAGCAGTACTTC.

The rearrangement uses TRBV5-1 and TRBJ2-3; 9 nucleotides agree with TRBD2. The germline V gene has CDR1 SGHRS and CDR2 YFSETQ. There are 20 residues in the CDR3. V lost 5 bases to trimming and J lost 2 bases; unmatched junction nucleotides: 21. In nucleotides, the CDR3 is TGCGCCAGCAGAGGGACTAGCTCCAACCGAAGCAATACCCTCACAGATACGCAGTATTTT. Its translation: CASRGTSSNRSNTLTDTQYF.

This clonotype was seen a few times. This chain uses TRBV18 with TRBJ2-7, with no clear D. CDR3 size: 14 residues. CDR1 is KGHSH and CDR2 is LQKENI in the germline V gene. Trimming pared 3 bases from V and 6 bases from J, leaving 15 bases between. The CDR3 DNA is TGTGCCAGCTCACCTTGGTCAGTAGAGGCCGAGCAGTACTTC. It translates to CASSPWSVEAEQYF.

V and J are TRBV6-6 and TRBJ2-5; the D gene is possibly TRBD2 (6 bases). The CDR3 contains 14 residues. Germline V gene lookup returns CDR1 MNHNY and CDR2 SVGAGI (reference sequence). Trimming shortened V by 2 bases and J by 1 base, and 8 bases separated the two germline ends. Here the CDR3 DNA reads TGTGCCAGCAGTTACGGCGGGGCCCAAGAGACCCAGTACTTC. It is translated as CASSYGGAQETQYF.

The rearrangement joins TRBV6-2 or TRBV6-3 to TRBJ2-1; a possible D gene is TRBD1 (6 bases). The CDR3 spans 15 residues. The germline V gene has CDR1 MNHEY and CDR2 SVGEGT. V was pared by 7 bases and J by 0 bases, with 13 bases between. CDR3 nucleotide sequence: TGTGCCAGCAAGAAACAGGGTGGCTCCTACAATGAGCAGTTCTTC. It is translated as CASKKQGGSYNEQFF.

The chain links TRBV27 to TRBJ2-3; 8 nucleotides agree with TRBD2. Germline V gene sequence: CDR1 MNHEY, CDR2 SMNVEV (reference sequence). The V gene end was trimmed by 7 bases and the J gene end by 5 bases; junction bases not matched to a gene: 8. This CDR3 has 14 residues. CDR3 loop: CASNLVSGKDTQYF. Here the CDR3 DNA reads TGTGCCAGCAACCTTGTTAGCGGGAAAGATACGCAGTATTTT.

This clonotype was detected a few times. The chain joins TRBV4-1 to TRBJ2-1; no firm D call. CDR1 is MGHRA, CDR2 YSYEKL, per germline. The CDR3 runs 17 residues. V lost 0 bases to trimming and J lost 6 bases, with 18 bases between them. The CDR3 reads CASSQDDGLSRPNEQFF. For the CDR3, the DNA is TGCGCCAGCAGCCAAGATGACGGGCTGTCACGACCCAATGAGCAGTTCTTC.

This clonotype has more than one count but fewer than ten. V is TRBV2 and J is TRBJ1-1; weak D call: TRBD1 (5 bases). Germline V gene lookup returns CDR1 SNHLY and CDR2 FYNNEI. V dropped 2 bases and J dropped 4 bases, with 5 bases sitting between them. The CDR3 covers 12 residues. CDR3 protein: CASSERGTEAFF. The CDR3 bases are TGTGCCAGCAGTGAAAGGGGCACTGAAGCTTTCTTT. The full variable domain, completed using reference TRBV2 and TRBJ1-1, is EPEVTQTPSHQVTQMGQEVILRCVPISNHLYFYWYRQILGQKVEFLVSFYNNEISEKSEIFDDQFSVERPDGSNFTLKIRSTKLEDSAMYFCASSERGTEAFFGQGTRLTVV.

CDR3 protein: CATSDTSSYEQYF. The DNA for the CDR3 is TGTGCCACCAGTGATACGAGCTCCTACGAGCAGTACTTC. The rearrangement joins TRBV24-1 to TRBJ2-7; D is uncertain. V was cut by 3 bases and J by 0 bases, with 5 bases left in between. The CDR3 totals 13 residues. Germline CDR1 and CDR2: KGHDR and SFDVKD.

The J gene is TRBJ1-2, the V gene TRBV6-1; a weak D match, TRBD1 (5 bases). V was cut by 2 bases and J by 6 bases, with 13 bases left in between. CDR3 size: 14 residues. From germline, CDR1 is MNHNS and CDR2 SASEGT. The CDR3 reads CASSERWQGDGYTF. CDR3 coding DNA: TGTGCCAGCAGTGAACGGTGGCAGGGCGATGGCTACACCTTC.

This sequence joins TRBV5-5 and TRBJ1-2, with D tentatively TRBD1 (5 bases). Germline CDR1 is SGHKS and CDR2 is YYEKEE (reference sequence). Trimming left V 5 bases short and J 6 bases short, with 14 bases between. The CDR3 is made up of 13 amino acids. CDR3 bases: TGTGCCAGCAGAGCCACCCCAGGGAATGGCTACACCTTC. Translated: CASRATPGNGYTF.

The V call is TRBV20-1, the J call TRBJ1-1; D may be TRBD1 (6 bases). Trimming took 7 bases from V and 6 from J, leaving 18 bases between them. Germline V gives CDR1 DFQATT, CDR2 SNEGSKA (reference sequence). The CDR3 covers 13 residues. CDR3 coding DNA: TGCAGTGACCGTAAAACAGGGACTCCTGAAGCTTTCTTT. It is translated as CSDRKTGTPEAFF.

This chain uses TRBV20-1 with TRBJ2-5; D is undetermined. The CDR3 is 12 residues long. CDR1 is DFQATT and CDR2 is SNEGSKA in the germline V gene (reference sequence). Trimming removed 8 bases from V and 5 bases from J, with 15 bases in between. The CDR3 bases are TGCAGTCTTGGACCGGCCTGGGAGACCCAGTACTTC. Encoded protein: CSLGPAWETQYF.

This clonotype appeared a few times. The gene calls are TRBV24-1 and TRBJ1-1, with D possibly being TRBD1 (5 bases). CDR1 and CDR2 from the germline V gene are KGHDR and SFDVKD. V gave up 7 bases and J gave up 4 bases, with 15 bases separating them. This CDR3 has 14 amino acids. The CDR3 DNA follows: TGTGCCACCAGGGGCCGGGCAGGGACCACTGAAGCTTTCTTT. As protein: CATRGRAGTTEAFF.

This clonotype was detected only a few times. V and J are TRBV3-1 and TRBJ2-3; 9 bases are shared with TRBD2. J lost 4 bases, V lost 1 base, and 3 bases had no gene match. CDR3 size: 15 residues. Germline V gives CDR1 LGHDT, CDR2 YNNKEL (reference sequence). The CDR3 DNA sequence: TGTGCCAGCAGCCAAGTTTTAGCGGGAGCAGATACGCAGTATTTT. The encoded protein is CASSQVLAGADTQYF.

V and J are TRBV7-8 and TRBJ2-1, with a possible D match to TRBD1 (6 bases). V lost 5 bases and J lost 9, with 11 bases in between. This CDR3 region has 12 residues. Germline CDR1 reads SGHVS; CDR2 reads FQNEAQ. In DNA, the CDR3 is TGTGCCAGCAGCGTCAGGGGCGGTGAGCAGTTCTTC. Translating gives CASSVRGGEQFF.

This clonotype was seen at least ten times. The chain has TRBV2 and TRBJ2-5, with D possibly being TRBD2 (5 bases). The CDR3 covers 14 residues. Trimming stripped 3 bases from V and 4 bases from J, with 12 bases between. Germline CDR1 and CDR2: SNHLY and FYNNEI. CDR3 bases: TGTGCCAGCAGTGATGTAGCGTTGGGAGAGACCCAGTACTTC. Residues: CASSDVALGETQYF.

This clonotype has only a few counts. This sequence joins TRBV20-1 and TRBJ2-3; 7 bases are shared with TRBD2. Germline values: CDR1 DFQATT, CDR2 SNEGSKA (reference sequence). After removal of 8 bases from V and 7 bases from J, the junction contained 9 bases not matched to a gene. This CDR3 comprises 12 residues. CDR3 DNA: TGCAGTTCCCTGGGAGGGCCGCATACGCAGTATTTT. This codes for CSSLGGPHTQYF.